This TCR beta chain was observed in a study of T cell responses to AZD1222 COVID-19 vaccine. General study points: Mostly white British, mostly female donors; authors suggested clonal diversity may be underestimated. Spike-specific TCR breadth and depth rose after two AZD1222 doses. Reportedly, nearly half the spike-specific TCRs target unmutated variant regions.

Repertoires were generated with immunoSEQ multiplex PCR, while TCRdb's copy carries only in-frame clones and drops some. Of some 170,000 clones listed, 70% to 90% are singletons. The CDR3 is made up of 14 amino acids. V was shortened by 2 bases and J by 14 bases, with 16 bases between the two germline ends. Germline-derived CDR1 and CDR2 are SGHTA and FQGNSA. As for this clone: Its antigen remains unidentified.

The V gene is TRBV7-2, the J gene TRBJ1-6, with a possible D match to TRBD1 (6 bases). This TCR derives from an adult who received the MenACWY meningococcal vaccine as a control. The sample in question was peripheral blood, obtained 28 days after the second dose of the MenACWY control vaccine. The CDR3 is CASSLTRQAGSLHF. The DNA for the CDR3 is TGTGCCAGCAGCTTAACCCGACAGGCTGGGTCCCTCCACTTT.